Below, one T cell receptor (beta chain) is given with its context. The CDR3 loop spans 19 amino acids. CDR1 SGHTA and CDR2 FQGNSA come from the germline V gene. The ends were cut back, 1 base at V and 2 bases at J, with 22 bases in the middle. Original data processing: Using reference gene primer amplification, nucleated cell counts were estimated. TCRdb's copy holds only in-frame clones and misses some; the assay was immunoSEQ multiplex PCR. That table is the source of V, J and clone size, and D and trimming were worked out from the DNA. The sample lists 470,000 or so clones, 70% to 90% occurring once. The data derive from a study of blood T cell repertoires in COVID-19. Looking at the study overall: Italy, Spain and the United States were the sources of the convalescent and acute COVID-19 samples.

Source material: peripheral blood. This clonotype originated in a human donor in a cohort sampled during active COVID-19. The chain joins TRBV7-2 to TRBJ2-3; a weak D match, TRBD2 (5 bases). This chain's CDR3 is CASSLVERPGTAFTDTQYF. As DNA, the CDR3 is TGTGCCAGCAGCTTAGTAGAGCGCCCGGGAACAGCCTTCACAGATACGCAGTATTTT.